Sequencing of this T cell receptor beta chain was carried out in a study of blood T cells in healthy people across ages. Points from the study as a whole: Roughly linearly, TCR beta diversity per million T cells fell as age increased.

The CDR3 has 14 amino acids. V was shortened by 1 base and J by 2 bases, with 11 bases between the two germline ends. Per the germline V gene, CDR1 is DFQATT and CDR2 is SNEGSKA (reference sequence). Combining a sample-barcoded 5' primer with a J-beta primer mix, a second PCR ran for 7 to 11 cycles. TCRdb fed the 5' RACE reads into MiXCR, producing one record per CDR3 protein. Of about 800,000 distinct CDR3 sequences listed, about 25% are singletons. This clonotype was found a few times. What it binds is not known. These records were also assigned to another study, of T cells of mothers and their children.

This TCR came from a boy aged 10-17 years in good health. Source material: blood. The V and J genes are TRBV20-1 and TRBJ2-5, with D maybe TRBD1 (6 bases). CDR3 residues: CSARGTAFQETQYF. The CDR3 coding sequence is TGCAGTGCTAGAGGGACAGCTTTTCAAGAGACCCAGTACTTC.